This section outlines one TCR beta chain sequence together with its context. Its antigen remains undetermined. From the cysteine through the phenylalanine, the CDR3 covers 20 amino acids. Only the protein is available. CDR1 SGHVS and CDR2 FNYEAQ are derived from the germline V gene. This specimen comes from a study of T cells expressing NK-cell markers (dated by TCRdb to the early 2020s). A note on the overall study: In sorted CD3+CD56+NKG2C+, CD3+CD56+NKG2C- and CD3+CD56-NKG2C+ T-cell subsets from 7 or 8 donors, TCR beta-chain repertoires were profiled. Seven of the eight sequenced donors were HCMV-seropositive and one was HCMV-seronegative. Libraries were sequenced as 2 x 150 bp reads on Illumina HiSeq 2000/2500, MiSeq or NextSeq. The eight sequenced donors were randomly selected healthy volunteers, three men and five women. The study at large found these results: Those dominant clonotypes were again the most abundant among CD3+CD56-NKG2C+ cells in four donors, at about 28.3-65%. In six donors, the dominant CD3+CD56+NKG2C+ clonotypes were found to rank among the top 10 CD8+ clonotypes and to make up about 1.0-7.5% of CD8+ T cells. Whether the expanded NKG2C-expressing T cell clones were specific for HCMV antigens remained unclear.

The listed sequencing device is Illumina HiSeq 2000. 5'RACE template switching, by which a universal primer site and unique molecular identifiers were added, was used to make TCR beta cDNA libraries. cDNA synthesis was primed from the TCR beta constant segment, followed by two successive PCR amplification steps. The published analysis was carried out like this. Reads were demultiplexed and grouped by UMI with MIGEC, and clonotypes were assembled and quantified with MiTCR. To exclude erroneous sequences, only TCR cDNA sequences supported by at least two reads were retained. The tcR package was used for downstream repertoire analysis, and clonotypes were matched across fractions by CDR3 nucleotide sequence plus V segment. VDJmatch was used to annotate antigen specificity against VDJdb, with one amino acid substitution in CDR3 permitted. TCRdb reanalyzed the reads, keeping one entry per CDR3 protein sequence and omitting DNA. These V and J calls rely on TCRdb rather than the paper's analysis. The sample has some 140,000 distinct CDR3 sequences on record. The ten biggest clones cover around a third of the sample.

HCMV serostatus was determined by detecting HCMV-specific IgG in serum with a commercial ELISA kit. Ficoll density gradient centrifugation was used to isolate peripheral blood mononuclear cells from blood. The source is a woman aged 45-60 years in good health. Donor details come from another sample of the same person, matched by shared clones. The sequenced sample consisted of blood T cells: a sorted CD56 or NKG2C T cell subset, CD4+ or CD8+ T cells, or bulk PBMC T cells (not recorded which). In this chain, TRBV7-6 is recombined with TRBJ2-6; TCRdb returns TRBD1, unconfirmable since there is no DNA. This receptor carries the CDR3 CASSLESAGWGPSGANVLTF.